The TCR beta chain under discussion was sequenced for a study of CD8 T cells in ankylosing spondylitis (dated by TCRdb to 2016 to 2017). Regarding the complete study: The study profiled T cell receptor beta repertoires in healthy donors and ankylosing spondylitis patients to find disease-linked TCR variants. The whole study cohort included some 100 healthy donors and over 20 ankylosing spondylitis patients. Peripheral blood samples were taken, and synovial fluid was additionally collected from ankylosing spondylitis patients. Overall study results and their limits: A TCR beta motif made up of eight highly homologous amino acid variants appeared to be characteristic of blood from ankylosing spondylitis patients. The disease-linked clones were reported as significantly enriched in matched synovial fluid samples from ankylosing spondylitis patients. Some motif variants were previously reported in synovial fluid and blood of reactive arthritis patients, suggesting common disease-initiation mechanisms. The disease-linked clones showed a CD8+ phenotype and occurred at relatively low frequencies in peripheral blood.

This clonotype was seen a handful of times. It has no known antigen specificity. Base qualities are not at hand, and no much larger clone is one base apart. From the cysteine up to the phenylalanine, the CDR3 has a length of 12 residues. The read is trimmed to its CDR3 DNA, 36 bases read in frame from base 1. V was cut back by 3 bases and J by 5 bases, leaving a gap of 8 bases between them. The germline V gene provides CDR1 SGHAT and CDR2 FQNNGV. The sequencer listed for this sample is Illumina HiSeq 2500. Quantitative 5'-RACE with molecular barcodes was the method used to prepare the TCR beta libraries. The paper's processing steps were these. To identify disease-linked TCR variants, a new computational method was used, one built on a probabilistic model of VDJ rearrangement. TCRdb passed the public sequencing reads through fastp at Q25 and MiXCR, retaining productive beta sequences. For every CDR3 protein sequence, its rows merge into one entry that carries the most common genes and DNA. V and J calls and clone size were set by TCRdb, not the authors. The sample table holds 250,000 to 400,000 distinct CDR3 sequences, of which roughly 12% were seen once. The ten biggest clones cover about 10% of the sample.

The chain couples TRBV11-2 to TRBJ2-7, with the D gene too uncertain to name. This TCR was recovered from a female donor with ankylosing spondylitis or in good health (not recorded which). The sequenced sample was blood, either unsorted or a sorted T cell fraction (not recorded which). The CDR3: CASSFETHEQYF. The DNA sequence follows: TGTGCCAGCAGCTTTGAGACCCACGAGCAGTACTTC.